These 10 T cell receptor beta chains share one sample of origin, sequenced in a study of blood T cell repertoires in COVID-19. Method: immunoSEQ multiplex PCR; TCRdb's copy keeps in-frame clones and lacks some. In the table there are under 400,000 clones, roughly 85% of which are singletons. Source material: PBMCs or T cells enriched from blood (not recorded which). These TCRs come from a woman in her thirties or forties with acute COVID-19.

The rearrangement links TRBV7-2 to TRBJ1-2; D unresolved. Trimming left V 3 bases short and J 4 bases short, with 15 bases between. The CDR3 runs 15 residues. Germline values: CDR1 SGHTA, CDR2 FQGNSA. The CDR3 nucleotides are TGTGCCAGCAGCTTTACCAAAGAAGCATCCTATGGCTACACCTTC. Translating gives CASSFTKEASYGYTF.

This clone was recorded only once. The chain recombines TRBV3-1 (or the pseudogene TRBV3-2) with TRBJ2-3; 7 positions agree with TRBD1. Germline V CDR1 and CDR2: LGHDT, YNNKEL (reference sequence). V lost 1 base and J lost 1; bases outside the gene matches: 8. The CDR3 is 17 amino acids. DNA for the CDR3: TGTGCCAGCAGCCAAGGAGGGACAGCTTCCCGCACAGATACGCAGTATTTT. Translated, it gives CASSQGGTASRTDTQYF.

The CDR3 DNA sequence: TGTGCCAGCAGTCGGACTAGCGGCACAGATACGCAGTATTTT. Residues: CASSRTSGTDTQYF. J is TRBJ2-3 and V is TRBV6-5; 9 bases map to TRBD2. The CDR3 runs to 14 residues. Germline CDR1 and CDR2: MNHEY and SVGAGI. V gave up 5 bases and J gave up 1 base; unmatched junction bases: 1.

On this clone: Distinct nucleotide sequences in the sample also encode this CDR3. J is TRBJ2-7 and V is TRBV19; D is perhaps TRBD2 (5 bases). Germline V gene data show CDR1 as LNHDA and CDR2 as SQIVND (reference sequence). V lost 1 base and J lost 3, with 7 bases in between. The CDR3 is 13 residues long. CDR3 sequence (DNA): TGTGCCAGTAGTATAGGGACTGGCTACGAGCAGTACTTC. This encodes CASSIGTGYEQYF.

The rearrangement uses TRBV23-1 and TRBJ2-1; 8 nucleotides align to TRBD2. TRBV23-1 is labeled an ORF, and its function is uncertain. CDR3 length equals 19 residues. With 6 bases clipped from V and 3 bases from J, the junction kept 19 bases outside the gene matches. CDR3 sequence reads: CASRGFRREEGPYYNEQFF. The CDR3 nucleotides are TGCGCCAGCAGAGGTTTTCGGCGGGAGGAGGGTCCCTACTACAATGAGCAGTTCTTC.

V gene TRBV7-9 combines with J gene TRBJ1-1; 7 nucleotides align to TRBD1. Germline V lookup: CDR1 SEHNR, CDR2 FQNEAQ (reference sequence). V trimming: 0 bases; J trimming: 10 bases; junction bases outside the gene matches: 11. There are 15 residues in the CDR3. CDR3 sequence: CASSLASGGFSGAFF. CDR3 bases: TGTGCCAGCAGCTTAGCTTCAGGGGGGTTTTCGGGAGCTTTCTTT.

This rearrangement joins TRBV11-1 to TRBJ2-1; TRBD2 aligns across 7 bases. The germline gives CDR1 SGHAT, CDR2 FQDESV (reference sequence). V shed 6 bases, J shed 9 bases, and the junction held 8 bases outside the gene matches. The CDR3 runs 13 residues. CDR3 sequence (DNA): TGTGCCAGCAGGGAGGGAGGGCGTAGTGAGCAGTTCTTC. This gives the protein CASREGGRSEQFF.

The chain has TRBV27 and TRBJ2-2, with unresolved D. V lost 3 bases and J 8 bases, leaving 13 bases between the germline ends. Per germline, CDR1 MNHEY and CDR2 SMNVEV (reference sequence). This CDR3 comprises 14 residues. DNA of the CDR3: TGTGCCAGCAGTTTTGGCGACACGCGAGGGGAGCTGTTTTTT. Amino acids: CASSFGDTRGELFF.

The chain uses TRBV28 and TRBJ2-4; D is unclear. The CDR3 sequence is 15 residues long. Germline V gene data show CDR1 as MDHEN and CDR2 as SYDVKM. Trimming took off 4 bases at V and 0 bases at J, with 10 bases between the two ends. For the CDR3, the DNA is TGTGCCAGCAGTTCAACAGTTGTAGCCAAAAACATTCAGTACTTC. Translating it yields CASSSTVVAKNIQYF.

V gene TRBV10-3 combines with J gene TRBJ2-7; maybe TRBD1 (6 bases). CDR1 ENHRY and CDR2 SYGVKD come from the germline V gene. This CDR3 spans 13 amino acids. Deletions cut 8 bases from V and 2 bases from J, with 13 bases between. CDR3 residues: CAIGDTLTYEQYF. The CDR3 bases are TGTGCCATCGGGGACACATTAACCTACGAGCAGTACTTC.